Shown below are 8 T cell receptor beta chains from a single sample sequenced in a study of tumor-infiltrating lymphocytes in oesophageal squamous cell carcinoma. TCRdb used MiXCR to reprocess the PCR reads, holding one entry per CDR3 protein. This table holds about 13,000 distinct CDR3 sequences, under 60% found once. The material sequenced was blood. All receptors derive from a female donor with esophageal squamous cell carcinoma.

This sequence joins TRBV7-3 and TRBJ2-3; no reliable D call. The J call could be wrong; TRBJ1-1 is a better fit for the DNA end. The germline V gene has CDR1 SGHTA and CDR2 FQGTGA. The CDR3 loop spans 13 amino acids. The CDR3 DNA follows: TGTGCCAGCAGCTTAAATAGACGGACTGAAGCTTTCTTT. Translated: CASSLNRRTEAFF.

The chain has TRBV7-8 and TRBJ2-2; TRBD2 aligns across 9 bases. Germline-derived CDR1 and CDR2 are SGHVS and FQNEAQ. The CDR3 has 15 amino acids. The trim removed 4 bases at V and 2 bases at J, leaving 2 bases unmatched. The CDR3 DNA follows: TGTGCCAGCAGCTCGACTAGCGGAAACACCGGGGAGCTGTTTTTT. It encodes CASSSTSGNTGELFF.

This clonotype was detected once. The CDR3 protein is CAISSGLSYNEQFF. The CDR3 coding sequence is TGTGCCATCAGCAGCGGCCTGTCCTACAATGAGCAGTTCTTC. The chain recombines TRBV10-3 with TRBJ2-5, with D tentatively TRBD2 (5 bases). The DNA end is more similar to TRBJ2-1, so the J call may be wrong. CDR3 length: 14 residues. Germline V gene sequence: CDR1 ENHRY, CDR2 SYGVKD.

This chain connects TRBV10-2 to TRBJ2-7, with D possibly being TRBD1 or TRBD2 (5 bases each). The CDR3 totals 13 residues. Per the germline V gene, CDR1 is WSHSY and CDR2 is SAAADI. Trimming removed 7 bases at V and 5 bases at J, with 15 bases between. The CDR3 nucleotides read TGCGCCAGCATTAGTGAGGGGTCCCACGAGCAGTACTTC. Amino acid sequence: CASISEGSHEQYF.

The chain recombines TRBV12-3 or TRBV12-4 with TRBJ1-1; the D gene is possibly TRBD1 (5 bases). Deletions cut 4 bases from V and 9 bases from J, with 12 bases between. This CDR3 has 12 residues. CDR3 DNA: TGTGCCAGCAGTTATTGGGGCTGGAAAGCTTTCTTT. Translation gives CASSYWGWKAFF.

The gene calls are TRBV7-8 and TRBJ2-6; TRBD2 matches at 13 bases. The end of the DNA is better explained by TRBJ2-5, so the J call may be wrong. The CDR3 consists of 16 residues. The germline V gene encodes CDR1 SGHVS and CDR2 FQNEAQ. This CDR3 is CASSSRTSGSQETQYF. The CDR3 bases are TGTGCCAGCAGCTCCAGGACTAGCGGGAGCCAAGAGACCCAGTACTTC.

There are many counts of this clonotype. V usage is TRBV4-1 and J usage is TRBJ2-1, with D possibly called TRBD1 or TRBD2 (6 bases each). Matching the DNA end better, TRBJ2-7 makes the J call doubtful. Germline values: CDR1 MGHRA, CDR2 YSYEKL. The CDR3 length is 14 residues. The CDR3 loop reads CASSQVGGPREQYF. CDR3 nucleotides: TGCGCCAGCAGCCAAGTTGGGGGGCCCAGAGAGCAGTACTTC.

The rearrangement joins TRBV12-3 or TRBV12-4 to TRBJ2-1; D gene ambiguous. The tail of the sequence fits TRBJ2-7 better, so the J call may be wrong. There are 11 residues in the CDR3. The CDR3 DNA sequence: TGTGCCAGCAGTTTGAAATACGAGCAGTACTTC. Its protein product is CASSLKYEQYF.